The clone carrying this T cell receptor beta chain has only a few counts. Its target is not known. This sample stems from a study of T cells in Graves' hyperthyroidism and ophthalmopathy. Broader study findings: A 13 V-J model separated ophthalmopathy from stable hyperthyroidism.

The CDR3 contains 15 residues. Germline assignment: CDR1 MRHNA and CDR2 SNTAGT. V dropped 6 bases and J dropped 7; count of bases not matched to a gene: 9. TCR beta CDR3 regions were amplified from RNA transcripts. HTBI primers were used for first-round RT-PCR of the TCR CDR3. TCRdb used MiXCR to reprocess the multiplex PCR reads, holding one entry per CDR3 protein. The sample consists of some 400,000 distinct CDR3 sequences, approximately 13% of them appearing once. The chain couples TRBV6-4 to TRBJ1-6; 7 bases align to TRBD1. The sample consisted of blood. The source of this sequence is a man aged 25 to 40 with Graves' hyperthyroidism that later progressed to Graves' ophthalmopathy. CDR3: CASRDDTGENSPLHF. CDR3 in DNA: TGTGCCAGCAGGGATGATACAGGGGAGAATTCACCCCTCCACTTT.